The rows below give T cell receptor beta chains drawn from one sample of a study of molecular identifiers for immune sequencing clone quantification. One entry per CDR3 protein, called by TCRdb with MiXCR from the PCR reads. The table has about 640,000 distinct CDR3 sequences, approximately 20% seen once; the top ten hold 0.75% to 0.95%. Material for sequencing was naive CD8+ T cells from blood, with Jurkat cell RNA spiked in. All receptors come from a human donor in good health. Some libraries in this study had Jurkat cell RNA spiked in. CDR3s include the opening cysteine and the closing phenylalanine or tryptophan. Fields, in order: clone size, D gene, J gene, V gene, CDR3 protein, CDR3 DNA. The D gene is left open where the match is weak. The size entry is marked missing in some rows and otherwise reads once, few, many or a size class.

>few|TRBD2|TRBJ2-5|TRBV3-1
CASRRAGVEETQYF
TGTGCCAGCAGGAGAGCGGGAGTAGAGGAGACCCAGTACTTC
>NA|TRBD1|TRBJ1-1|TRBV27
CASSLGVAFGTGGMNTEAFF
TGTGCCAGCAGTTTAGGCGTCGCGTTTGGGACAGGGGGTATGAACACTGAAGCTTTCTTT
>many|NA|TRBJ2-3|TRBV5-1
CASSFPPEGADTQYF
TGCGCCAGCAGCTTTCCCCCCGAGGGCGCAGATACGCAGTATTTT
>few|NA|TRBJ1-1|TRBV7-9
CASREGGIEAFF
TGTGCCAGCAGGGAGGGGGGTATTGAAGCTTTCTTT
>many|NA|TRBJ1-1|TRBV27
CASSLFGVGWAEAFF
TGTGCCAGCAGTTTATTTGGTGTGGGCTGGGCTGAAGCTTTCTTT
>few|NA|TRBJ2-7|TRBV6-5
CASSSSALEQYF
TGTGCCAGCAGTTCCAGTGCTCTCGAGCAGTACTTC
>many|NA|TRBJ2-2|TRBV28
CASSPTLTGELFF
TGTGCCAGCAGTCCTACCTTGACCGGGGAGCTGTTTTTT
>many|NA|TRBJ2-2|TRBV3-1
CASSQGPGLSRAANTGELFF
TGTGCCAGCAGCCAAGGTCCGGGGTTATCTAGGGCTGCGAACACCGGGGAGCTGTTTTTT
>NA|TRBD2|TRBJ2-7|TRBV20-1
CSAGDSLVAGRLSYEQYF
TGCAGTGCTGGAGACAGCTTGGTAGCGGGGCGCCTTTCCTACGAGCAGTACTTC
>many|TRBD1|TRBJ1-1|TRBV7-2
CASSPHRGLNTEAFF
TGTGCCAGCAGCCCACACAGGGGGCTGAACACTGAAGCTTTCTTT
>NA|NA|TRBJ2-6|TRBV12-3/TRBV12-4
CASSFGQFFSGANVLTF
TGTGCCAGCAGTTTCGGACAGTTTTTCTCTGGGGCCAACGTCCTGACTTTC
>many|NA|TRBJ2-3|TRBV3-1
CASSQANRFSTDTQYF
TGTGCCAGCAGCCAAGCGAACCGGTTTAGCACAGATACGCAGTATTTT
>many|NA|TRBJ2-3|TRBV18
CASSLTGVRRSLDTQYF
TGTGCCAGCTCACTAACCGGCGTCAGGAGGTCACTGGATACGCAGTATTTT
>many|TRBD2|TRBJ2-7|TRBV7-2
CASSETSGGYEQYF
TGTGCCAGCAGCGAAACTAGCGGCGGCTACGAGCAGTACTTC
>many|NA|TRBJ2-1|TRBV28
CASSFPGLGVYSYNEQFF
TGTGCCAGCAGTTTCCCCGGGCTAGGTGTGTACTCCTACAATGAGCAGTTCTTC
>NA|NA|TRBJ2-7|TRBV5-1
CASSLTNSLSYEQYF
TGCGCCAGCAGCTTAACGAACTCCCTCTCCTACGAGCAGTACTTC
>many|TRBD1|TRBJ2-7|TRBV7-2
CASSLALTGWSEQYF
TGTGCCAGCAGCTTAGCCCTGACAGGGTGGAGTGAGCAGTACTTC
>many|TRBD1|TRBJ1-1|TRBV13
CASSLPGTVISEAFF
TGTGCCAGCAGCCTTCCCGGGACAGTGATAAGTGAAGCTTTCTTT
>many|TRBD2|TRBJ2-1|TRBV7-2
CASSWGGLAGSHEQFF
TGTGCCAGCAGCTGGGGTGGGCTAGCGGGATCCCATGAGCAGTTCTTC
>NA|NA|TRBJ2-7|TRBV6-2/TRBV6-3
CAGSYSDMNEQYF
TGTGCCGGCAGTTACTCGGACATGAACGAGCAGTACTTC
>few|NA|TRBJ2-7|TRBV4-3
CASSQTYSRLYEQYF
TGCGCCAGCAGCCAAACTTATAGTCGGCTCTACGAGCAGTACTTC
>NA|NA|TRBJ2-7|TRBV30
CAWSVQVIGGSYGQYF
TGTGCCTGGAGTGTACAGGTCATCGGGGGTTCCTACGGGCAGTACTTC
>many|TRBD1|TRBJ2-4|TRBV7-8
CASSLALGQWVAKNIQYF
TGTGCCAGCAGCTTAGCGCTGGGACAGTGGGTAGCCAAAAACATTCAGTACTTC
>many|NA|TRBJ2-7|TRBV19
CASSIGAGEQYF
TGTGCCAGTAGTATAGGGGCGGGCGAGCAGTACTTC
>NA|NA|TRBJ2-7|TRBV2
CASLGTGPPSSYEQYF
TGTGCCAGCTTAGGGACGGGCCCCCCGAGCTCCTACGAGCAGTACTTC
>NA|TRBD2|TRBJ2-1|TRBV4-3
CASSQPIPGLGRGEQFF
TGCGCCAGCAGCCAACCAATCCCGGGACTAGGGAGGGGTGAGCAGTTCTTC
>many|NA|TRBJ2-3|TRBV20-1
CSARAPDTQYF
TGCAGTGCTAGGGCTCCAGATACGCAGTATTTT
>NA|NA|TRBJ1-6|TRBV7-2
CASSSAGVTYPPLHF
TGTGCCAGCAGCTCCGCCGGAGTAACCTATCCACCCCTCCACTTT
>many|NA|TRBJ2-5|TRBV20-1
CSAKKRKETQYF
TGCAGTGCCAAGAAGAGAAAAGAGACCCAGTACTTC
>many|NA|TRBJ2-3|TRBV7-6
CASSLGGGAGDTQYF
TGTGCCAGCAGCTTAGGAGGGGGGGCCGGAGATACGCAGTATTTT
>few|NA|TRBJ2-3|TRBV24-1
CATSDLEGEDTQYF
TGTGCCACCAGTGATTTGGAGGGGGAAGATACGCAGTATTTT